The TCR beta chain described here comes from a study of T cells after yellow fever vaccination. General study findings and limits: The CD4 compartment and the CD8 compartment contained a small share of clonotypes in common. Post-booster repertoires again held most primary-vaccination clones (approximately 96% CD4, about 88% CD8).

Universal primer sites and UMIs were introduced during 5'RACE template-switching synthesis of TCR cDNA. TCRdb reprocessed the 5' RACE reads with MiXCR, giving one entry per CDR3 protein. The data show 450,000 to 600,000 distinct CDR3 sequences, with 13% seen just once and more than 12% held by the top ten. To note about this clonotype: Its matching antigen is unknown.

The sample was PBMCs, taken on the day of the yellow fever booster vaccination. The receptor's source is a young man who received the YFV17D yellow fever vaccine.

The chain's CDR3 is CASSLGGRGRNSPLHF. The CDR3 DNA follows: TGTGCCAGCAGCTTAGGCGGCCGGGGTAGAAATTCACCCCTCCACTTT. The chain links TRBV5-6 to TRBJ1-6, with D uncertain. The CDR3 extends over 16 amino acids. The V and J ends lost 2 bases and 7 bases respectively, with 16 bases between them. Germline V gene data show CDR1 as SGHDT and CDR2 as YYEEEE.